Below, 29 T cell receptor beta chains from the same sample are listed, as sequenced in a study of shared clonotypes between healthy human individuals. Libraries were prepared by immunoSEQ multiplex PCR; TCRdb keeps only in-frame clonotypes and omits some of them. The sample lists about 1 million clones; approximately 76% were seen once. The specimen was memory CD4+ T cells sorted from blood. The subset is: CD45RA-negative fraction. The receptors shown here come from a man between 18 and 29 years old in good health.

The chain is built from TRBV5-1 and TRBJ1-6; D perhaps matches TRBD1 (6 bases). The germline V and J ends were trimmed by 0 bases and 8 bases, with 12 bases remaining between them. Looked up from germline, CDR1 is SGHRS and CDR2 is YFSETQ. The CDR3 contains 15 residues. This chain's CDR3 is CASSLDGQTYSPLHF. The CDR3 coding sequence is TGCGCCAGCAGCTTGGACGGACAGACCTATTCACCCCTCCACTTT.

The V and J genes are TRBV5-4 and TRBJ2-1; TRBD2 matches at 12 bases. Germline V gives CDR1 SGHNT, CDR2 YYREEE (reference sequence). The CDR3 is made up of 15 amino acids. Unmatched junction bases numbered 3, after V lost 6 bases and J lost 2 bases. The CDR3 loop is CASTSSGRAYNEQFF. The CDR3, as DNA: TGTGCCAGCACCTCTAGCGGGAGGGCCTACAATGAGCAGTTCTTC. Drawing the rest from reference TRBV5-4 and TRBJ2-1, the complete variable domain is ETGVTQSPTHLIKTRGQQVTLRCSSQSGHNTVSWYQQALGQGPQFIFQYYREEENGRGNFPPRFSGLQFPNYSSELNVNALELDDSALYLCASTSSGRAYNEQFFGPGTRLTVL.

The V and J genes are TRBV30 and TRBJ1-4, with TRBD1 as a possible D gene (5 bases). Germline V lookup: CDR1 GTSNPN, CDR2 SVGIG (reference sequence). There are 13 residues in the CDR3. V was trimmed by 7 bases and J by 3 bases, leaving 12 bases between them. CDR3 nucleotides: TGTGCCTCCGGGAGGGGTGCTAATGAAAAACTGTTTTTT. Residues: CASGRGANEKLFF.

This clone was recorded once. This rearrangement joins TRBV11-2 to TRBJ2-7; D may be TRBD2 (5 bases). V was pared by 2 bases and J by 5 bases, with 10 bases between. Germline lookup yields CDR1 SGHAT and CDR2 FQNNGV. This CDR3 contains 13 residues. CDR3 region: CASSLPGLDEQYF. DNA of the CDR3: TGTGCCAGCAGCTTACCCGGACTGGACGAGCAGTACTTC.

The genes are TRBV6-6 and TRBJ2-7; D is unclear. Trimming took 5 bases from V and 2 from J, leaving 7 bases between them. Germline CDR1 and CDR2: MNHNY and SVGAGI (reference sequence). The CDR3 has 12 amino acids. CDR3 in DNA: TGTGCCAGCAGTCACCTCACCTACGAGCAGTACTTC. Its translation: CASSHLTYEQYF.

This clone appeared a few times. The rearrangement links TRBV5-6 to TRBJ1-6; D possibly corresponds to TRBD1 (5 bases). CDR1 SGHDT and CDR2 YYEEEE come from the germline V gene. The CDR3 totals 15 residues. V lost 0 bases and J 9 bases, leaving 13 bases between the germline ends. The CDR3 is CASSLGPAGGSPLHF. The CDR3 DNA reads TGTGCCAGCAGCTTGGGTCCGGCCGGGGGTTCACCCCTCCACTTT. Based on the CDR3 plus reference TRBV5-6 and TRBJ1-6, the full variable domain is DAGVTQSPTHLIKTRGQQVTLRCSPKSGHDTVSWYQQALGQGPQFIFQYYEEEERQRGNFPDRFSGHQFPNYSSELNVNALLLGDSALYLCASSLGPAGGSPLHFGNGTRLTVT.

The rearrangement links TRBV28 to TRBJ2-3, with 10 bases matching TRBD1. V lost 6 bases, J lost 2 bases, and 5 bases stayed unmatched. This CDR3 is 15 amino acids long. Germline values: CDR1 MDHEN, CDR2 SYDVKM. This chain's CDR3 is CASSEDRGDTDTQYF. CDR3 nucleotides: TGTGCCAGCAGCGAGGACAGGGGGGACACAGATACGCAGTATTTT. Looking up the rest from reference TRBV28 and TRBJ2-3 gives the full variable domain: DVKVTQSSRYLVKRTGEKVFLECVQDMDHENMFWYRQDPGLGLRLIYFSYDVKMKEKGDIPEGYSVSREKKERFSLILESASTNQTSMYLCASSEDRGDTDTQYFGPGTRLTVL.

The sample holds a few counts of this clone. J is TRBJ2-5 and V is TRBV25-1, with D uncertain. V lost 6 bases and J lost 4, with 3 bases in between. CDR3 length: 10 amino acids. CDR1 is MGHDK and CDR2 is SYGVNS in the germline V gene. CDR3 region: CASSRETQYF. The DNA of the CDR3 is TGTGCCAGCAGCCGAGAGACCCAGTACTTC. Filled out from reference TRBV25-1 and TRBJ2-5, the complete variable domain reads EADIYQTPRYLVIGTGKKITLECSQTMGHDKMYWYQQDPGMELHLIHYSYGVNSTEKGDLSSESTVSRIRTEHFPLTLESARPSHTSQYLCASSRETQYFGPGTRLLVL.

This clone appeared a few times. CDR3 nucleotides: TGTGCCAGCAGACGACAGGGATTCTCCTACGAGCAGTACTTC. It is translated as CASRRQGFSYEQYF. The chain is built from TRBV5-6 and TRBJ2-7, with TRBD1 matching over 7 bases. This CDR3 is 14 amino acids long. The V and J ends lost 5 bases and 0 bases, in that order; junction bases with no gene match: 5. Germline-derived CDR1 and CDR2 are SGHDT and YYEEEE.

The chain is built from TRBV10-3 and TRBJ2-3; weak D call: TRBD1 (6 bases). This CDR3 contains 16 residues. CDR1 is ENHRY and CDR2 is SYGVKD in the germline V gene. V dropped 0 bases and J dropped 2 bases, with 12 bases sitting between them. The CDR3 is CAISESLGGYTDTQYF. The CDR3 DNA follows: TGTGCCATCAGTGAGTCGCTAGGGGGATACACAGATACGCAGTATTTT.

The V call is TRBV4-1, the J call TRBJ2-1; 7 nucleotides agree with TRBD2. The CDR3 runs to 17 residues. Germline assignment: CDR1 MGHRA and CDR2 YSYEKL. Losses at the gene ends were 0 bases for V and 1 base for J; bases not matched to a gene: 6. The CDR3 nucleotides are TGCGCCAGCAGCCAAGATGGATATAGCGGGTCCTACAATGAGCAGTTCTTC. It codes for CASSQDGYSGSYNEQFF.

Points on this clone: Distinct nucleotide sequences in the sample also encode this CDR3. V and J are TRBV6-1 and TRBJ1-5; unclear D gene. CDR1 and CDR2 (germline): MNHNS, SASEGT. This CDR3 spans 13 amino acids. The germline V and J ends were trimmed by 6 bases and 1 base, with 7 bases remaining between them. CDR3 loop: CASRTTSNQPQHF. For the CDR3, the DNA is TGTGCCAGCAGGACCACGAGCAATCAGCCCCAGCATTTT.

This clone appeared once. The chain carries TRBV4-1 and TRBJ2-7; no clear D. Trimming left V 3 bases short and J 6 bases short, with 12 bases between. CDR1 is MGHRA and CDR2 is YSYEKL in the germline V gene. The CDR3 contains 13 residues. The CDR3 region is CASSHPQNSEQYF. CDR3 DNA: TGCGCCAGCAGCCATCCACAAAATAGCGAGCAGTACTTC.

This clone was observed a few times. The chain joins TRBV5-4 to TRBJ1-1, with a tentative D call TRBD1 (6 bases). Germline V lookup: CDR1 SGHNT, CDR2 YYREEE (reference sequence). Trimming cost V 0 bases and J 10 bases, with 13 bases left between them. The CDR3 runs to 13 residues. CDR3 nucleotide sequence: TGTGCCAGCAGCTTGGGACAGGTCGGCGGAGCTTTCTTT. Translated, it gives CASSLGQVGGAFF.

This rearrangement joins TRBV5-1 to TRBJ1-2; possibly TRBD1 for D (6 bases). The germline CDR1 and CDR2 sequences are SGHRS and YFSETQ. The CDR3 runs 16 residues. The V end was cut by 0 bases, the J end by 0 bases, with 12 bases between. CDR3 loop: CASSLVDSAANYGYTF. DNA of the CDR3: TGCGCCAGCAGCTTGGTGGACAGTGCAGCTAACTATGGCTACACCTTC.

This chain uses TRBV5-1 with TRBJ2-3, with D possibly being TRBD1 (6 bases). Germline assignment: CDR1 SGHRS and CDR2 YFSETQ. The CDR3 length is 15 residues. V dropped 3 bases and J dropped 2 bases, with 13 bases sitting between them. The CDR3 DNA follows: TGCGCCAGCAGCTCCGGGACACGGTCCACAGATACGCAGTATTTT. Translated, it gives CASSSGTRSTDTQYF.

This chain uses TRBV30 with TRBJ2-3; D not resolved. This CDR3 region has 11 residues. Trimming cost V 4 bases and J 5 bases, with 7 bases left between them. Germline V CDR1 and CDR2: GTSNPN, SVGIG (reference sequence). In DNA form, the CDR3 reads TGTGCCTGGAATTGGAAAGATACGCAGTATTTT. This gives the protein CAWNWKDTQYF.

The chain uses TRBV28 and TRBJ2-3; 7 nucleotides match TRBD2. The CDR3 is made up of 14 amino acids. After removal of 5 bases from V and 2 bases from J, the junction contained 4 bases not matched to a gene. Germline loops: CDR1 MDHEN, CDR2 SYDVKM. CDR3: CASSPGGYTDTQYF. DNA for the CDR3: TGTGCCAGCAGTCCGGGGGGTTACACAGATACGCAGTATTTT.

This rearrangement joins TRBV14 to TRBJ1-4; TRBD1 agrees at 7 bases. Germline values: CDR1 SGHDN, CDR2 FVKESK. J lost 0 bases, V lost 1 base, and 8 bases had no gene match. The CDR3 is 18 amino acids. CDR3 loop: CASSQGPGGHATNEKLFF. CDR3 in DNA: TGTGCCAGCAGCCAAGGTCCAGGGGGGCATGCAACTAATGAAAAACTGTTTTTT.

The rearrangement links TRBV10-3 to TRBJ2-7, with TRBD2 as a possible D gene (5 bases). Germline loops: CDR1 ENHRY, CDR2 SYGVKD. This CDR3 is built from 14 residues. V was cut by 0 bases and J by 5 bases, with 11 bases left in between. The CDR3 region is CAISESTPGDEQYF. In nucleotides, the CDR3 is TGTGCCATCAGTGAGTCGACTCCCGGGGACGAGCAGTACTTC.

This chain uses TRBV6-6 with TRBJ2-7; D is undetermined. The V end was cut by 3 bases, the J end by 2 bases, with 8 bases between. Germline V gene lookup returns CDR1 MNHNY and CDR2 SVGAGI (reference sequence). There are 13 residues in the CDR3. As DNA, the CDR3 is TGTGCCAGCAGTTATGCGACGACCTACGAGCAGTACTTC. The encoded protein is CASSYATTYEQYF.

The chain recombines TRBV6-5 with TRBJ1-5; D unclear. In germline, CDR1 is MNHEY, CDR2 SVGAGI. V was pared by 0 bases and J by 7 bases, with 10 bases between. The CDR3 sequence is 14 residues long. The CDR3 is CASSYSPTHQPQHF. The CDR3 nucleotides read TGTGCCAGCAGTTACTCACCAACTCACCAGCCCCAGCATTTT.

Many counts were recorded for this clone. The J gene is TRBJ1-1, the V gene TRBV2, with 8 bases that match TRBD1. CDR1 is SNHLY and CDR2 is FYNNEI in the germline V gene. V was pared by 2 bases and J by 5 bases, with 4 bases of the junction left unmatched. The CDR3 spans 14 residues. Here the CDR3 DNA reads TGTGCCAGCAGTGAAACAGGGGGGGGGACTGAAGCTTTCTTT. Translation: CASSETGGGTEAFF.

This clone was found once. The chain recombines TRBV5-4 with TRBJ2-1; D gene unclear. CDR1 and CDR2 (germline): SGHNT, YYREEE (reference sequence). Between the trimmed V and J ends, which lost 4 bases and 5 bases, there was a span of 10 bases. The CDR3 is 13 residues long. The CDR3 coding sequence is TGTGCCAGCAGCCCGGTCACTAACAATGAGCAGTTCTTC. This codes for CASSPVTNNEQFF.

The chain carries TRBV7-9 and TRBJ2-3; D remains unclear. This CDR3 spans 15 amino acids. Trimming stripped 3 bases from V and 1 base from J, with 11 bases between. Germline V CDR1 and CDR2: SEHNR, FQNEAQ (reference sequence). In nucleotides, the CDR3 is TGTGCCAGCAGCTTCGTCTCTCAACGCACAGATACGCAGTATTTT. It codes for CASSFVSQRTDTQYF.

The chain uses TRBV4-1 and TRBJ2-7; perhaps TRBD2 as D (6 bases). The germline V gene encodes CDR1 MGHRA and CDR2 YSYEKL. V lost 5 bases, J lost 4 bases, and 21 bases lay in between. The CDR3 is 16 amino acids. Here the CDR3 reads CASSALWGDPLYEQYF. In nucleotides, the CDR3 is TGCGCCAGCAGCGCACTTTGGGGGGACCCACTATACGAGCAGTACTTC.

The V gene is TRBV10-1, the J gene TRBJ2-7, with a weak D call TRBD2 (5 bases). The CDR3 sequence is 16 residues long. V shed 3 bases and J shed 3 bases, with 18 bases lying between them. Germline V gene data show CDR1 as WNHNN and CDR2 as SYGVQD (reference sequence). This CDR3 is CASSDQREQKCYEQYF. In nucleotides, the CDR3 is TGCGCCAGCAGTGACCAAAGGGAGCAGAAGTGCTACGAGCAGTACTTC.

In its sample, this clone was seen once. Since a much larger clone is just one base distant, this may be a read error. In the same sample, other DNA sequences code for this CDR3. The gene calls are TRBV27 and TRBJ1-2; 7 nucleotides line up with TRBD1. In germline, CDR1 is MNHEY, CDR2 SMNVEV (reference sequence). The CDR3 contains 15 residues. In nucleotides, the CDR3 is TGTGCCAGTAGTTTTTTACTAACCGGGACAGCCGGCTACACCTTC. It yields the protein CASSFLLTGTAGYTF.

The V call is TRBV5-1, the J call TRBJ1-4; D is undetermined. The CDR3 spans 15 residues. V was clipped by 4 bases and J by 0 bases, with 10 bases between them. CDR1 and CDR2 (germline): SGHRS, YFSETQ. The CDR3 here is CASSDPRATNEKLFF. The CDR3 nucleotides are TGCGCCAGCAGCGACCCGCGGGCAACTAATGAAAAACTGTTTTTT.